The next 10 T cell receptor beta chains were all read from a single sample in a study of CD8+CD57+ T cells in acquired aplastic anemia (dated by TCRdb to 2017 to 2018). For sequencing, an Illumina HiSeq 2000 was employed. Genomic DNA served as template for TCR beta VDJ combination and CDR3 sequence profiling. The raw public data were reprocessed by TCRdb itself: fastp quality trimming at Q25, MiXCR clonotype calling, in-frame beta chains only. Merged by CDR3 protein, the rows form single entries marked with the most common genes and DNA. Across this sample there are fewer than 200,000 distinct CDR3 sequences, with about 60% seen only once. The ten largest clonotypes hold 45% to 55% of the sample. Sequences were obtained from sorted CD4+, CD8+, or CD8+CD57+ T cells (not recorded which) from PBMCs. The receptor set was obtained from a human donor in good health.

This chain links TRBV7-9 with TRBJ2-5; possible D gene TRBD1, 5 bases. The CDR3 is 17 residues long. In germline, CDR1 is SEHNR, CDR2 FQNEAQ (reference sequence). Between the trimmed V and J ends, which lost 5 bases and 2 bases, there was a span of 21 bases. CDR3 sequence reads: CASSLRAGSTTQETQYF. CDR3 bases: TGTGCCAGCAGCCTCCGGGCAGGGTCCACCACTCAAGAGACCCAGTACTTC.

CDR3 nucleotides: TGTGCCAGTAGTACCCTACCGGGCCACGAGCAGTACTTC. Its protein product is CASSTLPGHEQYF. This chain links TRBV19 with TRBJ2-7; D unclear. With 4 bases removed from V and 5 bases from J, the gap between germline ends came to 12 bases. CDR3 length: 13 amino acids. Germline CDR1 LNHDA, CDR2 SQIVND (reference sequence).

Worth noting for this clonotype: One end of the junction does not line up with germline, which may come from a read error. V and J are TRBV24-1 and TRBJ1-1; possible D gene TRBD1, 5 bases. Germline V lookup: CDR1 KGHDR, CDR2 SFDVKD. The CDR3 is 12 residues long. The CDR3 here is CTTSEPGSEAFF. Written as DNA, the CDR3 is TGTACCACCAGTGAGCCAGGGTCTGAAGCTTTCTTT.

The chain links TRBV29-1 to TRBJ2-7; D is possibly TRBD1 (6 bases). This CDR3 is 11 amino acids long. Trimming pared 7 bases from V and 3 bases from J, leaving 10 bases between. CDR1 SQVTM and CDR2 ANQGSEA come from the germline V gene. The CDR3 is CSAWTDYEQYF. The CDR3 bases are TGCAGCGCTTGGACAGACTACGAGCAGTACTTC.

This sequence joins TRBV19 and TRBJ1-6; D unclear. With 7 bases removed from V and 9 bases from J, the gap between germline ends came to 13 bases. CDR3 length equals 13 residues. The germline CDR1 and CDR2 sequences are LNHDA and SQIVND (reference sequence). The CDR3 bases are TGTGCCAGTACTTTAGGGCCTGCTTCACCCCTCCACTTT. It codes for CASTLGPASPLHF. Filled out from reference TRBV19 and TRBJ1-6, the complete variable domain reads DGGITQSPKYLFRKEGQNVTLSCEQNLNHDAMYWYRQDPGQGLRLIYYSQIVNDFQKGDIAEGYSVSREKKESFPLTVTSAQKNPTAFYLCASTLGPASPLHFGNGTRLTVT.

The chain recombines TRBV20-1 with TRBJ1-2; D uncertain. Trimming took off 6 bases at V and 2 bases at J, with 13 bases between the two ends. Germline V gene data show CDR1 as DFQATT and CDR2 as SNEGSKA (reference sequence). The CDR3 has 13 residues. CDR3 region: CSALDMGNYGYTF. The CDR3 region has the DNA TGCAGTGCGTTAGATATGGGGAACTATGGCTACACCTTC.

The chain uses TRBV7-8 and TRBJ2-5; 9 bases are a match to TRBD1. V was clipped by 5 bases and J by 5 bases; unmatched bases: 6. The CDR3 loop spans 14 amino acids. Looked up from germline, CDR1 is SGHVS and CDR2 is FQNEAQ. CDR3 in amino acids: CASSRDRAGETQYF. CDR3 coding DNA: TGTGCCAGCAGCCGGGACAGGGCGGGGGAGACCCAGTACTTC.

This clonotype was recorded a few times. In DNA, the CDR3 is TGTGCCAGCAGCTTAGCCCTGGGAGTAGCCAAAAACATTCAGTACTTC. Protein: CASSLALGVAKNIQYF. The rearrangement links TRBV7-9 to TRBJ2-4; possibly TRBD2 for D (5 bases). The CDR3 loop spans 16 amino acids. Germline V gene sequence: CDR1 SEHNR, CDR2 FQNEAQ (reference sequence). V gave up 0 bases and J gave up 0 bases, with 9 bases separating them.

This clonotype was found a few times. The chain employs TRBV28 and TRBJ2-7; D possibly matches TRBD1 or TRBD2 (6 bases each). Trimming took off 5 bases at V and 3 bases at J, with 26 bases between the two ends. This CDR3 region has 18 residues. CDR1 MDHEN and CDR2 SYDVKM come from the germline V gene. CDR3 coding DNA: TGTGCCAGCAGTCCGCCGAAACACACGGAGGGGGGAGGCTACGAGCAGTACTTC. It codes for CASSPPKHTEGGGYEQYF.

The chain has TRBV19 and TRBJ2-5; 8 nucleotides match TRBD1. CDR3 length: 15 amino acids. Trimming cost V 5 bases and J 1 base; bases outside gene matches: 6. Germline CDR1 reads LNHDA; CDR2 reads SQIVND (reference sequence). CDR3 DNA: TGTGCCAGTAGTGCCGACAGGGGCCTCCAAGAGACCCAGTACTTC. It translates to CASSADRGLQETQYF.